The 18 T cell receptor beta chains below all came from one sample that was sequenced in a study of T-cell memory formation after mild COVID-19. TCRdb fed the 5' RACE reads into MiXCR, producing one record per CDR3 protein. This sample has under 250,000 distinct CDR3 sequences, with roughly 9.4% found just once. The sequencing sample was made of PBMCs or a T cell subset sorted from them (not recorded which). These receptors were collected from a young man who had mild COVID-19 (a few samples of this study predate the infection). Cell type and time point are not known.

This clonotype was counted at least ten times. V gene TRBV4-3 combines with J gene TRBJ2-1; tentative D call: TRBD2 (5 bases). Deletions cut 7 bases from V and 0 bases from J, with 16 bases between. This CDR3 region has 16 residues. Per the germline V gene, CDR1 is LGHNA and CDR2 is YSLEER. The CDR3 loop reads CASTPTAGSSYNEQFF. As DNA, the CDR3 is TGCGCCAGCACCCCCACGGCGGGTAGCTCCTACAATGAGCAGTTCTTC.

The rearrangement joins TRBV25-1 to TRBJ2-5; unclear D gene. Germline values: CDR1 MGHDK, CDR2 SYGVNS. This CDR3 comprises 11 residues. Trimming pared 6 bases from V and 7 bases from J, leaving 9 bases between. The CDR3 nucleotides read TGTGCCAGCAGCTCCGGCTGGACCCAGTACTTC. It specifies CASSSGWTQYF.

The chain links TRBV6-2 or TRBV6-3 to TRBJ2-7; 9 nucleotides agree with TRBD1. This CDR3 contains 14 residues. The J segment lost 8 bases and the V segment lost 8 bases, leaving 13 bases of the junction unmatched. The V gene's germline CDR1 is MNHEY and CDR2 SVGEGT. CDR3 sequence: CASYTPGQGMKQYF. CDR3 sequence (DNA): TGTGCCAGCTACACGCCGGGACAGGGTATGAAGCAGTACTTC.

V is TRBV7-9 and J is TRBJ2-1; 7 bases match TRBD1. The CDR3 covers 13 residues. V gave up 4 bases and J gave up 8 bases; unmatched junction bases: 5. Germline V lookup: CDR1 SEHNR, CDR2 FQNEAQ (reference sequence). The CDR3 here is CASSSTGLDEQFF. The CDR3, as DNA: TGTGCCAGCAGCTCGACAGGGTTGGATGAGCAGTTCTTC.

This clonotype was counted a few times. This chain joins TRBV6-5 and TRBJ2-1, with 12 bases aligning to TRBD2. Germline CDR1 MNHEY, CDR2 SVGAGI. The CDR3 has 18 amino acids. Trimming removed 3 bases from V and 5 bases from J; junction bases left unmatched: 11. Here the CDR3 DNA reads TGTGCCAGCAGTTATGGGGCTAGCGGGGGGGCAATGGACAATGAGCAGTTCTTC. It specifies CASSYGASGGAMDNEQFF.

The sample holds a few counts of this clonotype. This chain links TRBV2 with TRBJ1-5; TRBD1 is a possible D gene (5 bases). CDR3 length: 15 amino acids. V was trimmed by 7 bases and J by 0 bases, leaving 13 bases between them. The germline V gene encodes CDR1 SNHLY and CDR2 FYNNEI. The CDR3 DNA reads TGTGCCAGCACGGCAGGGATCTATAGCAATCAGCCCCAGCATTTT. This sequence encodes CASTAGIYSNQPQHF.

This clonotype was counted many times. J is TRBJ1-2 and V is TRBV5-6; 8 bases align to TRBD1. J gave up 4 bases and V 0 bases, and 2 bases lay outside the gene matches. The CDR3 extends over 14 amino acids. The V gene's germline CDR1 is SGHDT and CDR2 YYEEEE. The DNA of the CDR3 is TGTGCCAGCAGCTTGGCAGGGGGCGGCTATGGCTACACCTTC. Translated: CASSLAGGGYGYTF.

In this sample, this clonotype turned up a few times. V is TRBV5-4 and J is TRBJ2-1; 12 bases are shared with TRBD2. V lost 1 base to trimming and J lost 0 bases; unmatched junction nucleotides: 5. This CDR3 region has 18 residues. Germline loops: CDR1 SGHNT, CDR2 YYREEE (reference sequence). The CDR3: CASSLRTSGVSSYNEQFF. The CDR3 DNA reads TGTGCCAGCAGCTTGAGGACTAGCGGGGTGAGCTCCTACAATGAGCAGTTCTTC.

The CDR3 region is CSGDGKDTGELFF. The CDR3 DNA reads as TGCAGTGGGGATGGAAAGGACACCGGGGAGCTGTTTTTT. This chain connects TRBV20-1 to TRBJ2-2; D gene unclear. Trimming pared 7 bases from V and 3 bases from J, leaving 12 bases between. The germline gives CDR1 DFQATT, CDR2 SNEGSKA (reference sequence). The CDR3 consists of 13 residues.

This chain joins TRBV7-2 and TRBJ2-3; 9 nucleotides agree with TRBD2. The J segment lost 0 bases and the V segment lost 3 bases, leaving 7 bases of the junction unmatched. Germline assignment: CDR1 SGHTA and CDR2 FQGNSA. This CDR3 contains 17 residues. DNA of the CDR3: TGTGCCAGCAGCTTCCGGCGGGGGGGGTATAGCACAGATACGCAGTATTTT. Encoded protein: CASSFRRGGYSTDTQYF.

V and J are TRBV19 and TRBJ2-5; D ambiguous. The V and J ends lost 3 bases and 5 bases respectively, with 10 bases between them. The germline V gene encodes CDR1 LNHDA and CDR2 SQIVND (reference sequence). The CDR3 spans 13 residues. In nucleotides, the CDR3 is TGTGCCAGTAGTATTGGTGGGATTGAGACCCAGTACTTC. Translation gives CASSIGGIETQYF.

This clonotype showed up just a few times. The chain joins TRBV6-2 or TRBV6-3 to TRBJ2-7; 10 nucleotides align to TRBD1. CDR3 size: 15 residues. The V gene's germline CDR1 is MNHEY and CDR2 SVGEGT. V shed 2 bases, J shed 6 bases, and the junction held 7 bases outside the gene matches. CDR3 DNA: TGTGCCAGCAGTTACGGGGCCGGGACAGGGGTCGAGCAGTACGTC. Amino acids: CASSYGAGTGVEQYV.

This chain uses TRBV12-3 or TRBV12-4 with TRBJ2-2; TRBD2 aligns across 12 bases. The CDR3 spans 23 residues. Losses at the gene ends were 2 bases for V and 1 base for J; bases not matched to a gene: 20. The CDR3 DNA is TGTGCCAGCAGTTTACGGAGAAGGGGGCTACTAGCGGGGGGACGGAAGAACACCGGGGAGCTGTTTTTT. It yields the protein CASSLRRRGLLAGGRKNTGELFF.

The rearrangement links TRBV18 to TRBJ2-7; 7 bases are a match to TRBD1. Germline V gene lookup returns CDR1 KGHSH and CDR2 LQKENI. The length of the CDR3 is 15 residues. The V segment lost 2 bases and the J segment 2 bases; nucleotides outside the gene matches: 6. Here the CDR3 reads CASSPFPGGPYEQYF. DNA for the CDR3: TGTGCCAGCTCACCATTCCCAGGGGGTCCCTACGAGCAGTACTTC.

This clonotype was picked up a small number of times. This chain links TRBV7-9 with TRBJ2-3, with 8 bases identical to TRBD2. The CDR3 spans 17 residues. Trimming took 5 bases from V and 4 from J; bases not matched to a gene: 14. Germline V gene data show CDR1 as SEHNR and CDR2 as FQNEAQ (reference sequence). The CDR3 loop reads CASSPANGGAQADTQYF. The CDR3 DNA sequence: TGTGCCAGCAGCCCCGCTAACGGGGGGGCCCAGGCAGATACGCAGTATTTT.

The chain employs TRBV20-1 and TRBJ2-7; 11 bases align to TRBD2. The V segment lost 4 bases and the J segment 4 bases; nucleotides outside the gene matches: 3. The CDR3 length is 13 residues. Germline CDR1 is DFQATT and CDR2 is SNEGSKA (reference sequence). In DNA form, the CDR3 reads TGCAGTGCTATTAGCGGGGGGGCGTACGAGCAGTACGTC. It translates to CSAISGGAYEQYV.

This clonotype appeared many times. The chain carries TRBV20-1 and TRBJ2-1; tentatively, D is TRBD1 or TRBD2 (6 bases each). The CDR3 totals 14 residues. Trimming took 3 bases from V and 2 from J, leaving 11 bases between them. The germline V gene has CDR1 DFQATT and CDR2 SNEGSKA (reference sequence). CDR3 residues: CSASGRGPYNEQFF. CDR3 nucleotide sequence: TGCAGTGCTAGTGGTCGGGGGCCCTACAATGAGCAGTTCTTC.

This chain uses TRBV7-2 with TRBJ1-2; D gene unclear. Germline CDR1 reads SGHTA; CDR2 reads FQGNSA. V was shortened by 5 bases and J by 0 bases, with 10 bases between the two germline ends. The CDR3 loop spans 14 amino acids. CDR3 sequence reads: CASSPGGANYGYTF. CDR3 sequence (DNA): TGTGCCAGCAGCCCAGGAGGAGCTAACTATGGCTACACCTTC.